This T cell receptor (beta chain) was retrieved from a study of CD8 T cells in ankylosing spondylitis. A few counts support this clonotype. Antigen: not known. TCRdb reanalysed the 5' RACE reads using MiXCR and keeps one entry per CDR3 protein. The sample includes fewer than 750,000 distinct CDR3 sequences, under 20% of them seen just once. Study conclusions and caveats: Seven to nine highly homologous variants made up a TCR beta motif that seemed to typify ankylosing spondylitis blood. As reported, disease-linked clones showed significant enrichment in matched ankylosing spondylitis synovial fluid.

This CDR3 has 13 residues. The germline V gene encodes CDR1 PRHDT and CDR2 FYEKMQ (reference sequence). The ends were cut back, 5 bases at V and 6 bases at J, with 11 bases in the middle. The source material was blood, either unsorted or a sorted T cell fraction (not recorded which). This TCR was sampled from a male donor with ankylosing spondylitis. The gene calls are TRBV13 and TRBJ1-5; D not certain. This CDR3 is CASSPGRGQPQHF. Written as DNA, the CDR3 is TGTGCCAGCAGCCCTGGTAGAGGTCAGCCCCAGCATTTT.